These 8 T cell receptor beta chains were all obtained from the same sample, sequenced in a study of T cell responses to AZD1222 COVID-19 vaccine. The assay was immunoSEQ multiplex PCR, and TCRdb's table has in-frame clones only and misses some. Here the sample spans 95,000 to 150,000 clones, around 90% being singletons. This specimen consisted of peripheral blood, obtained 28 days after the second AZD1222 dose. The receptors originated from an adult who received the AZD1222 COVID-19 vaccine.

This chain links TRBV19 with TRBJ1-3; D might be TRBD1 (5 bases). V was cut by 10 bases and J by 0 bases, with 7 bases left in between. Germline V gene data show CDR1 as LNHDA and CDR2 as SQIVND (reference sequence). The CDR3 has 12 amino acids. In DNA form, the CDR3 reads TGTGCCACTACAGGCTCTGGAAACACCATATATTTT. Amino acids: CATTGSGNTIYF.

The rearrangement uses TRBV7-9 and TRBJ2-7; 11 nucleotides agree with TRBD2. This CDR3 is 15 amino acids long. Losses at the gene ends were 1 base for V and 3 bases for J; bases not matched to a gene: 2. Germline V gives CDR1 SEHNR, CDR2 FQNEAQ (reference sequence). CDR3: CASSLGLAGLYEQYF. As DNA, the CDR3 is TGTGCCAGCAGCTTAGGACTAGCGGGGCTCTACGAGCAGTACTTC.

V and J are TRBV6-2 or TRBV6-3 and TRBJ1-1; TRBD1 agrees at 10 bases. The germline gives CDR1 MNHEY, CDR2 SVGEGT. Trimming cost V 4 bases and J 0 bases; bases outside gene matches: 8. The CDR3 runs 17 residues. The chain's CDR3 is CASSFTRGQGMNTEAFF. The CDR3 DNA reads as TGTGCCAGCAGTTTCACTCGGGGACAGGGGATGAACACTGAAGCTTTCTTT.

This chain links TRBV19 with TRBJ1-3, with a possible D match to TRBD1 (5 bases). V was cut by 4 bases and J by 3 bases, with 13 bases left in between. Germline loops: CDR1 LNHDA, CDR2 SQIVND (reference sequence). The CDR3 extends over 15 amino acids. As DNA, the CDR3 is TGTGCCAGTAGTAACCCACAGGCTGTTGGAAACACCATATATTTT. Its translation: CASSNPQAVGNTIYF. Filled out from reference TRBV19 and TRBJ1-3, the complete variable domain reads DGGITQSPKYLFRKEGQNVTLSCEQNLNHDAMYWYRQDPGQGLRLIYYSQIVNDFQKGDIAEGYSVSREKKESFPLTVTSAQKNPTAFYLCASSNPQAVGNTIYFGEGSWLTVV.

For the CDR3, the DNA is TGTGCCAGCAGCCACCGGCGGAACTATGGCTACACCTTC. As protein: CASSHRRNYGYTF. The chain recombines TRBV6-2 or TRBV6-3 with TRBJ1-2; no firm D call. Germline CDR1 MNHEY, CDR2 SVGEGT. This CDR3 is 13 amino acids long. Deletions cut 6 bases from V and 2 bases from J, with 10 bases between.

The chain employs TRBV19 and TRBJ1-5; perhaps TRBD1 as D (5 bases). Trimming left V 9 bases short and J 4 bases short, with 16 bases between. The CDR3 is 14 amino acids. Germline CDR1 and CDR2: LNHDA and SQIVND (reference sequence). The DNA of the CDR3 is TGTGCCAGCGATTTCGCAGGGCTAAATCAGCCCCAGCATTTT. Its translation: CASDFAGLNQPQHF.

V usage is TRBV7-2 and J usage is TRBJ1-2; TRBD1 agrees at 9 bases. The germline gives CDR1 SGHTA, CDR2 FQGNSA. The CDR3 loop spans 14 amino acids. J was trimmed by 8 bases and V by 3 bases; bases with no gene match: 7. The CDR3 sequence is CASSLETGGMGYTF. CDR3 sequence (DNA): TGTGCCAGCAGCTTGGAGACAGGGGGAATGGGCTACACCTTC.

The chain's CDR3 is CASSNRGRGPLHF. The CDR3 DNA is TGTGCCAGCAGTAATAGGGGCAGGGGCCCCCTCCACTTT. The chain joins TRBV6-5 to TRBJ1-6; D may be TRBD1 (6 bases). V was trimmed by 5 bases and J by 13 bases, leaving 15 bases between them. The CDR3 is 13 residues long. Germline V gene lookup returns CDR1 MNHEY and CDR2 SVGAGI.